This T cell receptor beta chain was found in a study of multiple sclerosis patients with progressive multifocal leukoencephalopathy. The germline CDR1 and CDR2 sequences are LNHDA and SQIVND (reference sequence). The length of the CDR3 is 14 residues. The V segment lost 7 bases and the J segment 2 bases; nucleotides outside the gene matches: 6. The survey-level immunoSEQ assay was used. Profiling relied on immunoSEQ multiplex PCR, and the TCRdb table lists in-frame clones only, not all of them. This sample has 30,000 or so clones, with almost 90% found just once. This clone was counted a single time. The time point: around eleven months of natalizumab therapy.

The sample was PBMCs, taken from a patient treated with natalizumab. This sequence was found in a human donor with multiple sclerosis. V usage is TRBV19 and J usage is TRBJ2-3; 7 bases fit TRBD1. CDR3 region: CASTRDRFTDTQYF. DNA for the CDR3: TGTGCCAGTACCCGGGACAGATTCACAGATACGCAGTATTTT.